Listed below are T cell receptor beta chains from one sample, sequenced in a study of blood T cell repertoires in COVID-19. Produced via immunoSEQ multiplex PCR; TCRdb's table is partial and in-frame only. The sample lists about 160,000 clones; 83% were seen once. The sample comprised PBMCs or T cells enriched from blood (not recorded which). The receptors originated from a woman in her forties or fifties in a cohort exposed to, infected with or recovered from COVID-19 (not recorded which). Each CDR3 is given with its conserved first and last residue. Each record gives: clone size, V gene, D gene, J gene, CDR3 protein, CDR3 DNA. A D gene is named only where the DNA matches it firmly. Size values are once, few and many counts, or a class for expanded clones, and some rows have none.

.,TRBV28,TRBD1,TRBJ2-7,CASSTPGTVYEQYF,TGTGCCAGCAGCACCCCCGGGACAGTCTACGAGCAGTACTTC
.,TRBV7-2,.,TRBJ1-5,CASKPSGSNQPQHF,TGTGCCAGCAAGCCGTCAGGGAGCAATCAGCCCCAGCATTTT
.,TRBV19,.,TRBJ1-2,CASSLTATDYGYTF,TGTGCCAGTAGTCTTACCGCTACAGACTATGGCTACACCTTC
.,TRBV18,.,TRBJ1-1,CASSPWAENTEAFF,TGTGCCAGCTCACCATGGGCAGAGAACACTGAAGCTTTCTTT
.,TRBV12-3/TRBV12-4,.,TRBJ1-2,CASSPAGDYGYTF,TGTGCCAGCAGCCCCGCAGGGGACTATGGCTACACCTTC
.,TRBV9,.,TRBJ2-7,CASSARTEPYEQYF,TGTGCCAGCAGCGCTCGGACAGAGCCCTACGAGCAGTACTTC
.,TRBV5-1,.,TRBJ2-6,CASSLGREGANVLTF,TGCGCCAGCAGCTTGGGCAGGGAAGGGGCCAACGTCCTGACTTTC
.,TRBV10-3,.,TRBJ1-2,CAISSDRGGYGYTF,TGTGCCATCAGCTCGGACCGCGGCGGGTATGGCTACACCTTC
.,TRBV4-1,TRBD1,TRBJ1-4,CASRLPGQTNEKLFF,TGCGCCAGCAGACTTCCGGGACAGACTAATGAAAAACTGTTTTTT
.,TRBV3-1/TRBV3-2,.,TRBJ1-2,CASSQRTQGRYTF,TGTGCCAGCAGCCAAAGAACACAGGGCCGCTACACCTTC
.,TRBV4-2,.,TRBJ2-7,CASSLTTGSYEQYF,TGTGCCAGCAGCTTAACGACAGGCTCCTACGAGCAGTACTTC
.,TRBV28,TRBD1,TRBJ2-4,CASSLRRQGLAKNIQYF,TGTGCCAGCAGTTTAAGGAGACAGGGTTTAGCCAAAAACATTCAGTACTTC
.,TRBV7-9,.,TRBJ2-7,CASSLEAAYEQYF,TGTGCCAGCAGCTTAGAAGCGGCTTACGAGCAGTACTTC
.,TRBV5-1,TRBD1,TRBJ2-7,CASSQGGRDRGYF,TGCGCCAGCAGCCAAGGGGGCCGGGACAGGGGGTACTTC
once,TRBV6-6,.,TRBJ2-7,CASSQDSPTYEQYF,TGTGCCAGCAGCCAGGACAGTCCGACCTACGAGCAGTACTTC
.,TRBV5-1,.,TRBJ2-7,CASSHSNSYEQYF,TGCGCCAGCAGCCACAGTAACTCCTACGAGCAGTACTTC
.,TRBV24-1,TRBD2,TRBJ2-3,CATSDSTTLAGVTDTQYF,TGTGCCACCAGTGATTCAACTACCCTAGCGGGGGTTACAGATACGCAGTATTTT
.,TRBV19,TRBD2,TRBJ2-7,CASSQAGDNLRPYEQYF,TGTGCCAGTAGTCAGGCGGGAGATAATTTACGTCCCTACGAGCAGTACTTC